A selection of T cell receptor beta chains follows, all from one sample in a study of T-cell memory formation after mild COVID-19. TCRdb fed the 5' RACE reads into MiXCR, producing one record per CDR3 protein. The table records about 470,000 distinct CDR3 sequences, 20% to 25% of them present only once. Sequencing was carried out using PBMCs or a T cell subset sorted from them (not recorded which). The receptors stem from an adult woman who had mild COVID-19 (a few samples of this study predate the infection). Cell type and time point are not known. CDR3s leave out the opening cysteine and the closing phenylalanine or tryptophan. Rows may omit the clone size; those that give it use once, few, many or a size class.

size	V	J	CDR3
NA	TRBV5-1	TRBJ2-2	ASSPNPSGRNTGELF
NA	TRBV20-1	TRBJ2-2	SARSGGVNTGELF
NA	TRBV5-1	TRBJ2-7	ASSLRQWGAPPYEQY
few	TRBV29-1	TRBJ2-7	SAGAYYEQY
NA	TRBV7-2	TRBJ2-1	ASSLGPGQVGGEQF
NA	TRBV4-1	TRBJ2-1	ASSQGPRGLAGGNEQF
NA	TRBV6-2/TRBV6-3	TRBJ2-7	ASRELAGLYSYEQY
NA	TRBV5-1	TRBJ2-1	ASSSPGTISIDEQF
NA	TRBV7-6	TRBJ2-3	ASSLGGPHTDTQY
few	TRBV4-3	TRBJ2-1	ASSQGQGAYNEQF
many	TRBV29-1	TRBJ2-1	SVGEDNEQF
few	TRBV7-6	TRBJ1-4	ASSISVRTRNEKLF
few	TRBV11-2	TRBJ1-1	ASSSQGAGNTEAF
NA	TRBV3-1	TRBJ1-2	ASSQEGRLYGYT
few	TRBV14	TRBJ2-1	ASSLAMYNEQF
NA	TRBV5-6	TRBJ1-1	ASARGQLLLNMNTEAF
few	TRBV5-1	TRBJ1-4	ASSLSGTPDEKLF
few	TRBV7-2	TRBJ1-2	ASSSPGKDYGYT
few	TRBV23-1	TRBJ2-5	ASSQYPKLRLIQETQY
few	TRBV6-5	TRBJ1-2	ASSHGQLYGYT
NA	TRBV5-1	TRBJ2-2	ASSLADSTGELF
few	TRBV4-2	TRBJ2-5	ASSQDSWLAGETQY
NA	TRBV12-3/TRBV12-4	TRBJ2-7	ATRLAGGNEQY
NA	TRBV7-9	TRBJ2-7	ASSSGVNEQY
NA	TRBV7-2	TRBJ1-5	ASSTTGTNQPQH
NA	TRBV5-1	TRBJ2-7	ASSRTEDTSYEQY
NA	TRBV12-3/TRBV12-4	TRBJ2-3	ASSLLQGADTQY